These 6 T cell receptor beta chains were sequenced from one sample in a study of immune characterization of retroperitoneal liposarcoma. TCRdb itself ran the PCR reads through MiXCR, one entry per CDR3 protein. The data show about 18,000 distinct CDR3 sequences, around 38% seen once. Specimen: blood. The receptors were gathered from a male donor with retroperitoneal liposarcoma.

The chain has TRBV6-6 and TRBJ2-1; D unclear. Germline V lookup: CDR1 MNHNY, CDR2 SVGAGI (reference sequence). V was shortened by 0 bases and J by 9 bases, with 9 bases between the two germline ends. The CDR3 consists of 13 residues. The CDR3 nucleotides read TGTGCCAGCAGTTACTCCCACGTAAGTGAGCAGTTCTTC. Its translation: CASSYSHVSEQFF.

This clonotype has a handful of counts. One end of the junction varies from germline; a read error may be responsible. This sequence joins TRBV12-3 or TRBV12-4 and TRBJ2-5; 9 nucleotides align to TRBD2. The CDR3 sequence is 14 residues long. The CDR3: CASSVAGVGDEQYF. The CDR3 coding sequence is TGTGCCAGCAGTGTAGCGGGAGTAGGCGATGAGCAGTACTTC.

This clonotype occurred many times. The CDR3 DNA reads TGTGCCAGCAGCCCCAGTGGACAGGGACCGGGTTACAATGAGCAGTTCTTC. It is translated as CASSPSGQGPGYNEQFF. This chain joins TRBV7-8 and TRBJ2-1; 8 bases agree with TRBD1. CDR1 is SGHVS and CDR2 is FQNEAQ in the germline V gene. This CDR3 has 17 residues. The J segment lost 4 bases and the V segment lost 5 bases, leaving 13 bases of the junction unmatched.

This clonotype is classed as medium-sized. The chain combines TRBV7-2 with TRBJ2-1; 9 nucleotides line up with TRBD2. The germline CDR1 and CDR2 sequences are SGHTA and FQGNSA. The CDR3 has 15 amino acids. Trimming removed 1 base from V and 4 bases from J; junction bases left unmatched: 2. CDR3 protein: CASSLDSGGYNEQFF. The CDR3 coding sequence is TGTGCCAGCAGCTTAGACAGCGGGGGGTACAATGAGCAGTTCTTC. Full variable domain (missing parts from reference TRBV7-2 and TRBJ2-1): GAGVSQSPSNKVTEKGKDVELRCDPISGHTALYWYRQSLGQGLEFLIYFQGNSAPDKSGLPSDRFSAERTGGSVSTLTIQRTQQEDSAVYLCASSLDSGGYNEQFFGPGTRLTVL.

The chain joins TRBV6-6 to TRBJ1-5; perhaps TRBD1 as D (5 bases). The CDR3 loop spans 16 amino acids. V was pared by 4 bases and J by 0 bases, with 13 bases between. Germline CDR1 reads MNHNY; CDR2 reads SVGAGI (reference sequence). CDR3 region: CASSSGTVDSNQPQHF. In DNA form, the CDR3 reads TGTGCCAGCAGTTCCGGGACCGTGGATAGCAATCAGCCCCAGCATTTT.

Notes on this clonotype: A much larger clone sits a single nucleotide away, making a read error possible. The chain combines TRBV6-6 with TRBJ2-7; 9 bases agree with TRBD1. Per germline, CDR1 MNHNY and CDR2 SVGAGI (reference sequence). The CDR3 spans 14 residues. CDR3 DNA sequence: TGTACCAGTGGAGCGGACAGGGGATCCTACGAGCAGTACTTC. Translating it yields CTSGADRGSYEQYF.